A selection of T cell receptor beta chains follows, all from one sample in a study of T-cell memory formation after mild COVID-19. TCRdb reprocessed the 5' RACE reads via MiXCR and lists one record per CDR3 protein. The table has some 600,000 distinct CDR3 sequences, 17% seen once; the top ten hold roughly 7.8%. The sequenced material came from PBMCs or a T cell subset sorted from them (not recorded which). All receptors derive from an adult woman who had mild COVID-19 (a few samples of this study predate the infection). Cell type and time point are not known. Both conserved end residues are part of each CDR3. The D gene is left open where the match is weak. Only some rows state a clone size, as once, few, many or a class for expanded clones.

>TRBD1|.|TRBV6-1|TRBJ2-2
TGTGCCAGCAGTGGACGACAGGGCACCGGGGAGCTGTTTTTT
CASSGRQGTGELFF
>.|.|TRBV7-6|TRBJ2-5
TGTGCCAGCAGCCCATGGGACATGAAAGAGACCCAGTACTTC
CASSPWDMKETQYF
>.|many|TRBV7-9|TRBJ1-1
TGTGCCAGCAGCACCCAACTGGGGAACACTGAAGCTTTCTTT
CASSTQLGNTEAFF
>.|.|TRBV3-1|TRBJ1-2
TGTGCCAGCAGCCAAGAGGCGGGGGTCGAAGGCGGCTACACCTTC
CASSQEAGVEGGYTF
>.|many|TRBV7-9|TRBJ2-1
TGTGCCAGCAGCTTAAGGAGGGTCTGGGATGAGCAGTTCTTC
CASSLRRVWDEQFF
>.|.|TRBV15|TRBJ1-1
TGTGCCACCAGCAGAGAAGGAACAGGGGCTTTCTTT
CATSREGTGAFF
>.|.|TRBV7-2|TRBJ1-6
TGTGCCAGCAGAACTGGTGGAGAATATTATAATTCACCCCTCCACTTT
CASRTGGEYYNSPLHF
>.|.|TRBV15|TRBJ2-5
TGTGCCACCAGCAGAGTATTGCGAGAGACCCAGTACTTC
CATSRVLRETQYF
>.|.|TRBV7-3|TRBJ2-7
TGTGCCAGCAGCGACAAAGTGGGGCTTACCTCCTACGAGCAGTACTTC
CASSDKVGLTSYEQYF
>TRBD2|few|TRBV6-2/TRBV6-3|TRBJ2-5
TGTGCCAGCAGTTACCAGAGGACTAGCAGCCAAGAGACCCAGTACTTC
CASSYQRTSSQETQYF